These 9 T cell receptor beta chains were sequenced from one sample in a study of blood T cell repertoires in COVID-19. TCRdb's copy holds only in-frame clones and misses some; the assay was immunoSEQ multiplex PCR. The sample lists 140,000 or so clones, approximately 80% occurring once. Material: peripheral blood. The receptor set was obtained from a human donor in a cohort sampled during active COVID-19.

This chain links TRBV28 with TRBJ1-1, with D hard to call. Germline lookup yields CDR1 MDHEN and CDR2 SYDVKM. The CDR3 is made up of 15 amino acids. V lost 8 bases and J 0 bases, leaving 16 bases between the germline ends. CDR3 amino acids: CASPPLVPMNTEAFF. In DNA form, the CDR3 reads TGTGCCAGCCCCCCGCTGGTACCTATGAACACTGAAGCTTTCTTT. Using reference TRBV28 and TRBJ1-1 for the parts outside the CDR3, the full variable domain is DVKVTQSSRYLVKRTGEKVFLECVQDMDHENMFWYRQDPGLGLRLIYFSYDVKMKEKGDIPEGYSVSREKKERFSLILESASTNQTSMYLCASPPLVPMNTEAFFGQGTRLTVV.

The chain employs TRBV27 and TRBJ2-7; 7 bases are shared with TRBD1. The germline V gene has CDR1 MNHEY and CDR2 SMNVEV (reference sequence). The CDR3 extends over 16 amino acids. Trimming at V came to 3 bases and at J to 5 bases, leaving 13 bases not matched to a gene. The CDR3 nucleotides read TGTGCCAGCAGTTTTACTCCGGGGACAGAGAGGGACGAGCAGTACTTC. Amino acid sequence: CASSFTPGTERDEQYF.

This chain connects TRBV9 to TRBJ2-7, with 9 bases aligning to TRBD2. CDR3 size: 14 residues. Looked up from germline, CDR1 is SGDLS and CDR2 is YYNGEE. With V trimmed by 5 bases and J by 4 bases, 7 bases remained unmatched. Here the CDR3 reads CASSAGLALYEQYF. The CDR3 DNA reads TGTGCCAGCAGTGCGGGACTAGCTCTTTACGAGCAGTACTTC.

The chain uses TRBV7-9 and TRBJ2-7; D remains ambiguous. The V end lost 3 bases, the J end lost 1 base, and 10 bases lay between the germline ends. The CDR3 length is 14 residues. Per the germline V gene, CDR1 is SEHNR and CDR2 is FQNEAQ (reference sequence). CDR3 nucleotide sequence: TGTGCCAGCAGCTTTACATCGAATTCCTACGAGCAGTACTTC. It translates to CASSFTSNSYEQYF.

The chain employs TRBV28 and TRBJ2-3; D unclear. V lost 6 bases and J lost 2, with 6 bases in between. The CDR3 covers 12 residues. Per the germline V gene, CDR1 is MDHEN and CDR2 is SYDVKM. As DNA, the CDR3 is TGTGCCAGCAGCCCCAACACAGATACGCAGTATTTT. It translates to CASSPNTDTQYF.

This clone was counted a few times. V and J are TRBV11-2 and TRBJ2-5, with TRBD2 identical over 10 bases. J gave up 5 bases and V 1 base, and 1 base lay outside the gene matches. The CDR3 has 14 residues. Looked up from germline, CDR1 is SGHAT and CDR2 is FQNNGV. Here the CDR3 DNA reads TGTGCCAGCAGCTTAGTAGCGGGAGGCGAGACCCAGTACTTC. Its protein is CASSLVAGGETQYF. The full variable domain, its missing parts supplied by reference TRBV11-2 and TRBJ2-5, is EAGVAQSPRYKIIEKRQSVAFWCNPISGHATLYWYQQILGQGPKLLIQFQNNGVVDDSQLPKDRFSAERLKGVDSTLKIQPAKLEDSAVYLCASSLVAGGETQYFGPGTRLLVL.

The V call is TRBV19, the J call TRBJ1-5, with D possibly TRBD1 on 5 matching bases. Trimming removed 5 bases from V and 7 bases from J, with 12 bases in between. Looked up from germline, CDR1 is LNHDA and CDR2 is SQIVND (reference sequence). This CDR3 has 13 residues. The DNA for the CDR3 is TGTGCCAGTAGTCCTGGGGCGGGGCAGCCCCAGCATTTT. Amino acid sequence: CASSPGAGQPQHF.

J is TRBJ2-7 and V is TRBV29-1; D is possibly TRBD1 (6 bases). V was shortened by 3 bases and J by 6 bases, with 9 bases between the two germline ends. This CDR3 spans 11 amino acids. The germline gives CDR1 SQVTM, CDR2 ANQGSEA. The CDR3 is CSVEGASEQYF. As DNA, the CDR3 is TGCAGCGTTGAGGGGGCGAGCGAGCAGTACTTC.

J is TRBJ2-2 and V is TRBV19; 7 bases align to TRBD2. The CDR3 totals 16 residues. The ends lost 6 bases at V and 2 bases at J; junction bases unmatched: 9. Germline V gives CDR1 LNHDA, CDR2 SQIVND (reference sequence). The DNA of the CDR3 is TGTGCCAGTAGGGATCCGGGAGGAATAAACACCGGGGAGCTGTTTTTT. Encoded protein: CASRDPGGINTGELFF. Variable domain in full (rest from reference TRBV19 and TRBJ2-2): DGGITQSPKYLFRKEGQNVTLSCEQNLNHDAMYWYRQDPGQGLRLIYYSQIVNDFQKGDIAEGYSVSREKKESFPLTVTSAQKNPTAFYLCASRDPGGINTGELFFGEGSRLTVL.